These T cell receptor beta chains were read from a single sample in a study of patients and donors after allogeneic stem cell transplantation. One entry per CDR3 protein, called by TCRdb with MiXCR from the RT-PCR reads. This table has some 87,000 distinct CDR3 sequences, around 48% appearing once. The sequencing sample was made of blood, either unsorted or a sorted T cell fraction (not recorded which). The receptor source for this set is a human donor who was either an allogeneic HSCT recipient or a stem cell or donor lymphocyte infusion donor (not recorded which). It is not recorded whose cells these are; they may come from a transplant donor. The conserved cysteine and the conserved F or W are not part of the CDR3 here.

TRBV7-2	TRBJ1-4	ASSSQGLREKLF
TRBV29-1	TRBJ1-5	SVVQGGNQPQH
TRBV12-3/TRBV12-4	TRBJ1-3	ASSHRRSGNTIY
TRBV27	TRBJ1-6	ASSSTGPPSPLH
TRBV12-3/TRBV12-4	TRBJ1-5	ASSSPTGNSNQPQH
TRBV7-7	TRBJ2-2	ASSLTGTLAGELF
TRBV12-3/TRBV12-4	TRBJ2-3	ASSLTGASTDTQY
TRBV9	TRBJ2-3	ASSVVTSDTQY
TRBV25-1	TRBJ1-1	ASSEVRGENTEAF
TRBV28	TRBJ2-7	ASSKPGAHSYEQY
TRBV4-3	TRBJ2-3	ASSHSGLAVTDTQY
TRBV25-1	TRBJ2-1	ASSAIASGSYDEQF
TRBV6-6	TRBJ1-2	ASSFLDRGNGYT
TRBV5-6	TRBJ2-3	ASSWALLAHTDTQY
TRBV7-2	TRBJ2-1	ASILAGPGEQF
TRBV6-5	TRBJ1-3	ASSYSESGNTIY
TRBV9	TRBJ2-3	ASSASGRSTDTQY
TRBV20-1	TRBJ1-1	SARVVGRGQMSTEAF